The clone carrying this T cell receptor (beta chain) was detected ten times or more. The record originates from a study of T cells after yellow fever vaccination. TCRdb processed the 5' RACE reads anew with MiXCR; each CDR3 protein has one entry. Among 400,000 or so distinct CDR3 sequences listed, roughly 6.2% were seen once. Between the trimmed V and J ends, which lost 4 bases and 2 bases, there was a span of 11 bases. The CDR3 totals 14 residues. CDR1 and CDR2 from the germline V gene are SGHRS and YFSETQ. The chain couples TRBV5-1 to TRBJ2-3; TRBD1 or TRBD2 may be the D gene (5 bases each). The clonotype comes from a man aged 25 to 40 who received the YFV17D yellow fever vaccine. This specimen was PBMCs, taken 5 days after the yellow fever booster vaccination. This chain's CDR3 is CASSPGTYTDTQYF. DNA of the CDR3: TGCGCCAGCAGCCCCGGGACCTACACAGATACGCAGTATTTT. The whole variable domain, filled in from reference TRBV5-1 and TRBJ2-3, reads KAGVTQTPRYLIKTRGQQVTLSCSPISGHRSVSWYQQTPGQGLQFLFEYFSETQRNKGNFPGRFSGRQFSNSRSEMNVSTLELGDSALYLCASSPGTYTDTQYFGPGTRLTVL.